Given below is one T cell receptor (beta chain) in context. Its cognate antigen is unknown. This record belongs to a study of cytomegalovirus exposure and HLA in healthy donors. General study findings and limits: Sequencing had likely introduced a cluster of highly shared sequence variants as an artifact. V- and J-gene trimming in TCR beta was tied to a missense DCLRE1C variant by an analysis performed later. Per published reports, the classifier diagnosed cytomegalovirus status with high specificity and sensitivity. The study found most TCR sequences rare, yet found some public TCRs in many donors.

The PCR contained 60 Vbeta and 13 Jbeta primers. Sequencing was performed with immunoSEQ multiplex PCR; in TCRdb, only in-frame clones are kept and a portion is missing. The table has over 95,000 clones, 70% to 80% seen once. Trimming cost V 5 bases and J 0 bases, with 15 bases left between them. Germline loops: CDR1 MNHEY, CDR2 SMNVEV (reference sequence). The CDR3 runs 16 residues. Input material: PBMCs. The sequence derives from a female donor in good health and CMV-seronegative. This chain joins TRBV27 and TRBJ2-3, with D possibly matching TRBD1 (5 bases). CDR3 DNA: TGTGCCAGCAGTCCACGATTTGGGGCCAGCACAGATACGCAGTATTTT. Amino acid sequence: CASSPRFGASTDTQYF.